This T cell receptor (beta chain) was identified in a study of OX40 agonist ivuxolimab in advanced cancers. The germline gives CDR1 PRHDT, CDR2 FYEKMQ (reference sequence). V lost 4 bases to trimming and J lost 7 bases; unmatched junction nucleotides: 15. This CDR3 is 18 amino acids long. Using immunoSEQ multiplex PCR, the repertoire was profiled, and TCRdb retains in-frame clones only, with some absent. The data contain about 37,000 clones, 83% of them singletons. This clonotype originated in an adult with an advanced solid tumor such as melanoma, head and neck, liver or kidney cancer. The gene calls are TRBV13 and TRBJ2-5; 13 nucleotides agree with TRBD2. The specimen comprised CD4+ or CD8+ T cells sorted from blood, sampled in a trial of the OX40 agonist ivuxolimab. CDR3 nucleotide sequence: TGTGCCAGCAGCTCCCCCGGACTAGCGGGAGATATAGGGTGGACCCAGTACTTC. As protein: CASSSPGLAGDIGWTQYF.